Below, 3 T cell receptor beta chains from the same sample are listed, as sequenced in a study of graft-versus-host responses after intestinal transplantation. Profiled with immunoSEQ multiplex PCR; TCRdb holds only in-frame clones, not every one. Of 130,000 or so clones listed, just over 90% were seen once; the top ten hold over 0.15%. Which antigens these TCRs recognize remains unknown. This sample comprised unstimulated CD4+ T cells sorted from spleen or lymph node cells, obtained before intestinal transplant. These TCRs come from a human donor who received an intestinal transplant.

V is TRBV9 and J is TRBJ2-7; the D call may be TRBD1 or TRBD2 (6 bases each). The CDR3 runs to 14 residues. Germline V CDR1 and CDR2: SGDLS, YYNGEE. Trimming shortened V by 0 bases and J by 2 bases, and 9 bases separated the two germline ends. The DNA for the CDR3 is TGTGCCAGCAGCGTAGGAGGGGGGCCCTACGAGCAGTACTTC. Its protein product is CASSVGGGPYEQYF.

The chain couples TRBV15 to TRBJ2-7; weak D call: TRBD2 (5 bases). There are 14 residues in the CDR3. Germline CDR1 reads LNHNV; CDR2 reads YYDKDF (reference sequence). V was pared by 0 bases and J by 4 bases, with 10 bases between. CDR3 DNA: TGTGCCACCAGCAGAGAAGGGCCGGGGTACGAGCAGTACTTC. Protein sequence: CATSREGPGYEQYF.

The CDR3 region is CASSIEGTEGYTF. CDR3 bases: TGTGCCAGCAGTATCGAGGGGACCGAGGGCTACACCTTC. The chain combines TRBV2 with TRBJ1-2; perhaps TRBD1 as D (5 bases). This CDR3 is built from 13 residues. From germline, CDR1 is SNHLY and CDR2 FYNNEI. Between the trimmed V and J ends, which lost 5 bases and 8 bases, there was a span of 15 bases. Full variable domain (missing parts from reference TRBV2 and TRBJ1-2): EPEVTQTPSHQVTQMGQEVILRCVPISNHLYFYWYRQILGQKVEFLVSFYNNEISEKSEIFDDQFSVERPDGSNFTLKIRSTKLEDSAMYFCASSIEGTEGYTFGSGTRLTVV.